In this sample, the clone carrying this T cell receptor beta chain turned up many times. Germline lookup yields CDR1 SNHLY and CDR2 FYNNEI. The CDR3 is made up of 13 amino acids. V was cut by 6 bases and J by 5 bases, with 13 bases left in between. TCRdb ran MiXCR on the 5' RACE reads and lists one entry per CDR3 protein. This sample yields over 200,000 distinct CDR3 sequences, of which around 6.7% are seen a single time; around 1% belongs to the top ten. The sample belongs to a study of T cells after yellow fever vaccination. This rearrangement joins TRBV2 to TRBJ2-5; tentative D call: TRBD1 (5 bases). The TCR originated in a man between 25 and 39 years old who received the YFV17D yellow fever vaccine. Sequencing was performed on CD4+ T cells sorted from PBMCs, taken on the day of the yellow fever booster vaccination. CDR3 sequence (DNA): TGTGCCAGCAGGAAGGGGTCTATGGAGACCCAGTACTTC. Translating it yields CASRKGSMETQYF. The variable domain in full, with the rest retrieved from reference TRBV2 and TRBJ2-5, is EPEVTQTPSHQVTQMGQEVILRCVPISNHLYFYWYRQILGQKVEFLVSFYNNEISEKSEIFDDQFSVERPDGSNFTLKIRSTKLEDSAMYFCASRKGSMETQYFGPGTRLLVL.